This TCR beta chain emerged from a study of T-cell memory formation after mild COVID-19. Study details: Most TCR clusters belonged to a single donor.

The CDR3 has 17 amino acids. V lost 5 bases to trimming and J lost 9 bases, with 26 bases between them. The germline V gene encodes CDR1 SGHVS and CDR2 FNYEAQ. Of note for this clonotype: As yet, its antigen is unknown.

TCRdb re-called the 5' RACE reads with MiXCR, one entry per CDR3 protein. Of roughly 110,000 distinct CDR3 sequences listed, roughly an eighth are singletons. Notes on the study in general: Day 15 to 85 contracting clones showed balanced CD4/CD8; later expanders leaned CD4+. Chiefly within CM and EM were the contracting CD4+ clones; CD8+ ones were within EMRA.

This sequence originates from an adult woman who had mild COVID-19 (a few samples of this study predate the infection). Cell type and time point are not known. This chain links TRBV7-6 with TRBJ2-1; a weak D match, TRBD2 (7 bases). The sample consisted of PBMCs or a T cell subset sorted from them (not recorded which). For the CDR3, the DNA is TGTGCCAGCAGCGCCGACATGGACAGACCGACGGGGGGTGAGCAGTTCTTC. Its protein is CASSADMDRPTGGEQFF.